This entry is about one TCR beta chain. Its antigen is currently unknown. The data are from a study of radiation and T cells in renal cell carcinoma. Study in general: Nephrectomy followed 15 Gy stereotactic body radiation by 4 weeks. Findings and limits, study-wide: Top tumor clonotypes rose in blood 2 weeks post-radiation, then contracted.

CDR1 and CDR2 from the germline V gene are LNHNV and YYDKDF (reference sequence). This CDR3 is built from 13 residues. Losses at the gene ends were 7 bases for V and 1 base for J; bases not matched to a gene: 1. The time point here: baseline pretreatment blood. Indicated treatment: 15 Gy SBRT to primary tumor, nephrectomy 4 weeks later. After SBRT, blood was collected at 2 and 4 weeks, plus baseline. The patient's renal cell carcinoma had clear cell pathology. Assay: immunoSEQ multiplex PCR; the TCRdb copy retains only in-frame clones and omits some. The table records 120,000 to 150,000 clones, around four fifths of them present only once.

The material sequenced was blood, taken from a patient whose treatment included radiotherapy and nephrectomy. This rearrangement joins TRBV15 to TRBJ2-1; 7 bases map to TRBD2. This receptor was taken from a woman in her forties or fifties with renal cell carcinoma. CDR3 nucleotides: TGTGCCACCAAACTAGCGTCCTACAATGAGCAGTTCTTC. This encodes CATKLASYNEQFF.